This TCR beta chain was retrieved from a study of beta chain features in type 1 diabetes. The wider study: Examined across all samples were roughly 100 million sorted cells.

Details on this clone: Its antigen remains unidentified.

General study points: For Type 1 diabetes patients, all four CD4+ subsets carried TCRB CDR3s that were moderately but significantly shorter. At VDJ recombination sites, type 1 diabetes patients had fewer insertions and more deleted nucleotides.

Sequencing targeted expressed TCRB transcripts, as all isolated RNA had been reverse transcribed. Data came from immunoSEQ multiplex PCR; TCRdb stores just in-frame clones and leaves some out. The sample has more than 550,000 clones; around an eighth are singletons. Sample: naive CD4+ T cells from blood. The TCR was taken from a young man with type 1 diabetes.

CDR3 amino acids: CATLTEFNEQFF. The CDR3 DNA is TGTGCCACCCTGACAGAATTCAATGAGCAGTTCTTC. V usage is TRBV10-3 and J usage is TRBJ2-1; maybe TRBD1 (5 bases). Trimming shortened V by 10 bases and J by 6 bases, and 13 bases separated the two germline ends. CDR1 is ENHRY, CDR2 SYGVKD, per germline. This CDR3 is built from 12 residues.